This T cell receptor (beta chain) was recorded in a study of blood T cell repertoires in COVID-19 (TCRdb year 2020). About the study as a whole: Collaborator samples came from the United States, Italy and Spain and covered acute and convalescent phases of COVID-19. Where available, HLA class I and class II types were obtained from metadata supplied by the sample provider rather than from assay-based typing. The prospective study material was composed of cDNA or gDNA derived from T cells, B-cell-depleted T cells, or PBMCs. A de-identified subject ID, COVID-19 status, age in years and sex were almost always included in the sample metadata. A freely available public database, intended as a resource for researchers studying the immune response to SARS-CoV-2, is where the repertoires were released. The samples were drawn from the first 160 participants of the ongoing ImmuneRACE study and from 1,254 subjects provided by 6 global collaborators. Deeply sampled blood TCRbeta repertoires from subjects exposed to, actively infected with, or recovered from COVID-19 were included in the dataset. Broader findings and caveats from the paper: Clinical and demographic metadata were provided uncurated, with the amount varying by source and participant.

The immunoSEQ Assay, a bias-controlled multiplex PCR, was used to amplify TCRbeta CDR3 regions from genomic DNA. The authors processed their data as follows. The number of nucleated cells in each sample was estimated by amplification of reference gene primers within the assay. Sequence reads were collapsed and filtered to measure the absolute abundance of every unique TCRbeta CDR3 rearrangement. For each sample, productive Simpson clonality was calculated as the square root of Simpson's diversity index across productive rearrangements. Sourced from immuneACCESS, this table was stored by TCRdb with only in-frame sequences that have V and J called. A share of the clones is absent; for the studies checked, an unresolved V gene accounts for under half, and the remainder has no known explanation. Clonal size and the V and J genes are those of that table, whereas D and trimming came from the DNA. Across this sample there are 200,000 to 250,000 clones, with around 86% seen only once. In total, the top ten clones hold 7.5% to 9.5% of the sample.

In the case of this clone: Its specific antigen is unknown. No quality values exist for individual bases; no much larger clone is one base distant.

Trimming leaves V shorter by 3 bases and J shorter by 1 base, with the junction holding 13 bases beyond the gene matches. Sequences SGHTS (CDR1) and YDEGEE (CDR2) are obtained from the germline V gene. From its cysteine to its phenylalanine, the CDR3 spans 19 amino acids. Only the CDR3 portion is preserved as DNA: 57 bases, with reading frame beginning at the first base. One collaborating source in Seattle enrolled patients during active infection and followed them longitudinally through the course of disease. Whole blood was collected in K2EDTA tubes by collaborating institutions according to the institutions' own protocols. For TCRbeta analysis, collaborators shipped samples as frozen whole blood, isolated PBMCs, or DNA extracted from either of those sample types.

The rearranged chain carries TRBV5-8 and TRBJ2-2, with 9 bases matching TRBD1. The clonotype was recovered from a woman older than 75 with COVID-19, enrolled during active disease. Material for sequencing was peripheral blood. The CDR3 protein is CASSSFSGQGLRNTGELFF. The bases read TGTGCCAGCAGCTCATTCTCGGGACAGGGCTTAAGGAACACCGGGGAGCTGTTTTTT.